These 25 T cell receptor beta chains originate from one sample sequenced in a study of blood T cell repertoires in COVID-19. The table came from immunoSEQ multiplex PCR; TCRdb's copy has only in-frame clones and leaves some out. The sample includes about 73,000 clones, 75% to 90% of them seen just once. Input material: peripheral blood. These TCRs come from a man older than 75 with acute or convalescent COVID-19.

The CDR3 DNA reads as TGTGCCAGCAGGCCTCAGGGTCCGGGCACTGAAGCTTTCTTT. Its translation is CASRPQGPGTEAFF. The chain is built from TRBV27 and TRBJ1-1, with D possibly being TRBD1 (5 bases). The CDR3 is made up of 14 amino acids. The V end lost 6 bases, the J end lost 4 bases, and 15 bases lay between the germline ends. Per the germline V gene, CDR1 is MNHEY and CDR2 is SMNVEV (reference sequence).

This sequence joins TRBV9 and TRBJ1-1; maybe TRBD1 (6 bases). CDR1 is SGDLS, CDR2 YYNGEE, per germline. V was trimmed by 0 bases and J by 2 bases, leaving 8 bases between them. The CDR3 length is 14 residues. The DNA of the CDR3 is TGTGCCAGCAGCGTAGGACAGGTAAACACTGAAGCTTTCTTT. It specifies CASSVGQVNTEAFF.

The rearrangement uses TRBV7-9 and TRBJ1-1; 9 bases are shared with TRBD1. The CDR3 extends over 16 amino acids. With 6 bases clipped from V and 5 bases from J, the junction kept 13 bases outside the gene matches. The germline CDR1 and CDR2 sequences are SEHNR and FQNEAQ (reference sequence). CDR3 protein: CASRPQPGQGGTEAFF. In DNA, the CDR3 is TGTGCCAGCAGGCCTCAACCGGGACAGGGAGGAACTGAAGCTTTCTTT.

This chain connects TRBV5-1 to TRBJ2-2; maybe TRBD1 (5 bases). The CDR3 contains 15 residues. Germline CDR1 and CDR2: SGHRS and YFSETQ. V was pared by 1 base and J by 4 bases, with 11 bases between. The CDR3 DNA is TGCGCCAGCAGCTTGAAGGGGATGGCCACCGGGGAGCTGTTTTTT. It yields the protein CASSLKGMATGELFF.

J is TRBJ1-6 and V is TRBV19, with D maybe TRBD1 (6 bases). CDR3 length: 14 amino acids. Trimming took 3 bases from V and 10 from J, leaving 13 bases between them. Germline V gene sequence: CDR1 LNHDA, CDR2 SQIVND (reference sequence). CDR3 bases: TGTGCCAGTAGTATTCAAGGGGGGGAATCACCCCTCCACTTT. Residues: CASSIQGGESPLHF.

The rearrangement uses TRBV27 and TRBJ1-2; 12 bases are shared with TRBD1. V gave up 5 bases and J gave up 8 bases; unmatched junction bases: 9. The CDR3 totals 15 residues. In germline, CDR1 is MNHEY, CDR2 SMNVEV (reference sequence). Here the CDR3 reads CASSAPGQGALGYTF. The CDR3, as DNA: TGTGCCAGCAGTGCCCCGGGACAGGGGGCTTTAGGCTACACCTTC.

The chain uses TRBV3-1 (or the pseudogene TRBV3-2) and TRBJ1-1, with D perhaps TRBD1 (5 bases). This CDR3 has 11 residues. Germline V gives CDR1 LGHDT, CDR2 YNNKEL (reference sequence). V lost 1 base and J 10 bases, leaving 7 bases between the germline ends. The CDR3 reads CASSQAGVAFF. CDR3 DNA: TGTGCCAGCAGCCAAGCGGGGGTAGCTTTCTTT.

This clone was counted a few times. The chain joins TRBV11-2 to TRBJ2-1; TRBD2 matches at 7 bases. V dropped 6 bases and J dropped 0; count of bases not matched to a gene: 11. The CDR3 contains 17 residues. CDR1 is SGHAT, CDR2 FQNNGV, per germline. CDR3 loop: CASSRAGAFSSYNEQFF. The CDR3 DNA reads as TGTGCCAGCAGTAGGGCGGGAGCTTTCAGCTCCTACAATGAGCAGTTCTTC.

J is TRBJ2-5 and V is TRBV4-1; TRBD1 matches 8 bases. With 3 bases clipped from V and 7 bases from J, the junction kept 10 bases outside the gene matches. The CDR3 length is 15 residues. Germline loops: CDR1 MGHRA, CDR2 YSYEKL. CDR3 protein: CASSHLDRGSGTQYF. The CDR3 DNA reads as TGCGCCAGCAGCCACCTCGACAGGGGTAGTGGGACCCAGTACTTC.

V usage is TRBV7-8 and J usage is TRBJ1-5, with D unresolved. CDR1 is SGHVS and CDR2 is FQNEAQ in the germline V gene. The CDR3 runs 15 residues. Trimming took off 1 base at V and 0 bases at J, with 7 bases between the two ends. The CDR3 protein is CASSLGSFSNQPQHF. The DNA for the CDR3 is TGTGCCAGCAGCTTAGGGAGTTTTAGCAATCAGCCCCAGCATTTT.

The chain combines TRBV7-9 with TRBJ2-2, with TRBD2 matching over 8 bases. V lost 4 bases and J lost 7; bases outside the gene matches: 8. Germline values: CDR1 SEHNR, CDR2 FQNEAQ (reference sequence). CDR3 size: 15 residues. CDR3 sequence reads: CASSWTGGRGGELFF. In nucleotides, the CDR3 is TGTGCCAGCAGCTGGACGGGAGGGCGCGGCGGGGAGCTGTTTTTT.

This clone was counted once. DNA for the CDR3: TGCGCCAGCAGGTCGTATGGACAGGGAACGAACTACGAGCAGTACTTC. As protein: CASRSYGQGTNYEQYF. The chain joins TRBV5-1 to TRBJ2-7, with 8 bases that match TRBD1. The CDR3 covers 16 residues. In germline, CDR1 is SGHRS, CDR2 YFSETQ. The ends lost 5 bases at V and 3 bases at J; junction bases unmatched: 13.

This clone appeared a single time. The chain carries TRBV5-1 and TRBJ2-3, with D perhaps TRBD2 (5 bases). Germline values: CDR1 SGHRS, CDR2 YFSETQ. The CDR3 has 15 residues. V lost 7 bases and J lost 0, with 15 bases in between. The CDR3 region is CASCLKRISTDTQYF. The CDR3 region has the DNA TGCGCCAGCTGTCTCAAGCGGATTAGCACAGATACGCAGTATTTT.

V and J are TRBV6-6 and TRBJ2-3, with TRBD2 matching 9 bases. The CDR3 consists of 12 residues. Germline CDR1 MNHNY, CDR2 SVGAGI (reference sequence). V trimming: 8 bases; J trimming: 11 bases; junction bases outside the gene matches: 8. CDR3 loop: CASGREGLWQYF. CDR3 nucleotide sequence: TGTGCCAGCGGGCGGGAGGGCCTTTGGCAGTATTTT.

The rearrangement uses TRBV7-9 and TRBJ2-3; D possibly corresponds to TRBD1 (5 bases). The CDR3 covers 14 residues. The germline V and J ends were trimmed by 7 bases and 5 bases, with 16 bases remaining between them. Germline V gene lookup returns CDR1 SEHNR and CDR2 FQNEAQ (reference sequence). The CDR3 nucleotides are TGTGCCAGCACCCCCCCCAGGGCGATAGATACGCAGTATTTT. As protein: CASTPPRAIDTQYF.

The V call is TRBV19, the J call TRBJ2-2; TRBD1 matches at 10 bases. Unmatched junction bases numbered 8, after V lost 4 bases and J lost 6 bases. Per the germline V gene, CDR1 is LNHDA and CDR2 is SQIVND (reference sequence). The CDR3 extends over 16 amino acids. CDR3 coding DNA: TGTGCCAGTAGTAACTCCCGGGACAGGGGATCCGGGGAGCTGTTTTTT. Its translation is CASSNSRDRGSGELFF. Variable domain in full (rest from reference TRBV19 and TRBJ2-2): DGGITQSPKYLFRKEGQNVTLSCEQNLNHDAMYWYRQDPGQGLRLIYYSQIVNDFQKGDIAEGYSVSREKKESFPLTVTSAQKNPTAFYLCASSNSRDRGSGELFFGEGSRLTVL.

The J gene is TRBJ2-5, the V gene TRBV19; TRBD2 matches 8 bases. Unmatched junction bases numbered 6, after V lost 4 bases and J lost 2 bases. Germline V gives CDR1 LNHDA, CDR2 SQIVND (reference sequence). The CDR3 length is 15 residues. The DNA of the CDR3 is TGTGCCAGTAGTAACAGCGGGGGACATCAAGAGACCCAGTACTTC. The encoded protein is CASSNSGGHQETQYF. Full variable domain (outside the CDR3, taken from reference TRBV19 and TRBJ2-5): DGGITQSPKYLFRKEGQNVTLSCEQNLNHDAMYWYRQDPGQGLRLIYYSQIVNDFQKGDIAEGYSVSREKKESFPLTVTSAQKNPTAFYLCASSNSGGHQETQYFGPGTRLLVL.

This chain uses TRBV10-2 with TRBJ1-1; 7 nucleotides agree with TRBD1. The CDR3 extends over 14 amino acids. The germline V gene encodes CDR1 WSHSY and CDR2 SAAADI. Trimming took 6 bases from V and 1 from J; bases not matched to a gene: 5. CDR3 in amino acids: CASSGTVSNTEAFF. CDR3 DNA: TGCGCCAGCAGCGGGACAGTTTCGAACACTGAAGCTTTCTTT.

This sequence joins TRBV6-4 and TRBJ2-2; D is uncertain. Germline CDR1 and CDR2: MRHNA and SNTAGT. With 3 bases removed from V and 4 bases from J, the gap between germline ends came to 9 bases. The CDR3 consists of 14 residues. CDR3 nucleotides: TGTGCCAGCAGTGAAGAACTCTTCACCGGGGAGCTGTTTTTT. Translating gives CASSEELFTGELFF.

The chain couples TRBV2 to TRBJ2-7, with 9 positions matching TRBD1. The V and J ends lost 6 bases and 2 bases, in that order; junction bases with no gene match: 5. The germline gives CDR1 SNHLY, CDR2 FYNNEI. The CDR3 consists of 14 residues. The CDR3, as DNA: TGTGCCAGCAGCACGGGACAGGGCACCTACGAGCAGTACTTC. Amino acids: CASSTGQGTYEQYF.

V gene TRBV5-1 combines with J gene TRBJ2-1; D call uncertain. Germline CDR1 reads SGHRS; CDR2 reads YFSETQ. The CDR3 sequence is 12 residues long. Trimming removed 4 bases from V and 7 bases from J, with 9 bases in between. The CDR3 nucleotides are TGCGCCAGCAGCGTTGTAGTGAATGAGCAGTTCTTC. Translated, it gives CASSVVVNEQFF.

The rearrangement uses TRBV18 and TRBJ1-5; 11 nucleotides line up with TRBD1. The CDR3 extends over 14 amino acids. V was pared by 5 bases and J by 6 bases, with 3 bases of the junction left unmatched. Per the germline V gene, CDR1 is KGHSH and CDR2 is LQKENI. The CDR3 loop reads CASSSGQGAQPQHF. The CDR3 coding sequence is TGTGCCAGCTCATCTGGACAGGGGGCTCAGCCCCAGCATTTT.

The rearrangement links TRBV5-1 to TRBJ1-2, with a weak D call TRBD1 (5 bases). The CDR3 is 11 residues long. Germline V CDR1 and CDR2: SGHRS, YFSETQ. The ends were cut back, 7 bases at V and 3 bases at J, with 7 bases in the middle. CDR3 in amino acids: CASGGDYGYTF. For the CDR3, the DNA is TGCGCCAGCGGGGGGGACTATGGCTACACCTTC.

This clone was found a few times. J is TRBJ2-1 and V is TRBV10-3; D unclear. The CDR3 runs to 13 residues. Deletions cut 10 bases from V and 0 bases from J, with 10 bases between. Germline CDR1 reads ENHRY; CDR2 reads SYGVKD. The CDR3 sequence is CATRLDSYNEQFF. In nucleotides, the CDR3 is TGTGCCACCCGACTGGACTCCTACAATGAGCAGTTCTTC.

This clone was detected once. This chain uses TRBV5-5 with TRBJ2-4; TRBD1 agrees at 10 bases. This CDR3 has 14 residues. V dropped 3 bases and J dropped 15; count of bases not matched to a gene: 12. The germline gives CDR1 SGHKS, CDR2 YYEKEE (reference sequence). Written as DNA, the CDR3 is TGTGCCAGCAGCTCGACAGGGGGCGCGCATTGGTGGTACTTC. It specifies CASSSTGGAHWWYF.